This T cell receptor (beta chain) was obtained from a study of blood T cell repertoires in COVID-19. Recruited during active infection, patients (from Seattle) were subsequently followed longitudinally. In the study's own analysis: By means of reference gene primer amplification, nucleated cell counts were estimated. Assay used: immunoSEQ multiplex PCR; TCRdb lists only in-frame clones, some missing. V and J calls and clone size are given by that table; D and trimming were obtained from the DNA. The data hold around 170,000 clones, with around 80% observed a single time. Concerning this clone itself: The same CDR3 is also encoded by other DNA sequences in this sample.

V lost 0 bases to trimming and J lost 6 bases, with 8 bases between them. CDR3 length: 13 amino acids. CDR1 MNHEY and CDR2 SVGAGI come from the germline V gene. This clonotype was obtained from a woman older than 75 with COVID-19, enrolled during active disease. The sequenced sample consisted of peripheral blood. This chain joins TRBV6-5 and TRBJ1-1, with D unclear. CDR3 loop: CASSYSRGSEAFF. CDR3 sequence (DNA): TGTGCCAGCAGTTACTCGAGAGGGTCTGAAGCTTTCTTT.